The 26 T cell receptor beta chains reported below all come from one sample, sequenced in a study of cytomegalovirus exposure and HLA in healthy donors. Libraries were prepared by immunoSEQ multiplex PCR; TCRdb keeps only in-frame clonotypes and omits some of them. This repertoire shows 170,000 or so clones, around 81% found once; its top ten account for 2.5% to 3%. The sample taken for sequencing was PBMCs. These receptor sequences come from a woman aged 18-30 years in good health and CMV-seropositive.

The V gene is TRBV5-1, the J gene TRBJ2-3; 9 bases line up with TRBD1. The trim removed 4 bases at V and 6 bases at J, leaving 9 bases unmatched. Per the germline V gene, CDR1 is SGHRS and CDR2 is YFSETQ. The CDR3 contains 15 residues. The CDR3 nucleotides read TGCGCCAGCAGCCGGACAGGGGAAGCGTTTGATACGCAGTATTTT. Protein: CASSRTGEAFDTQYF.

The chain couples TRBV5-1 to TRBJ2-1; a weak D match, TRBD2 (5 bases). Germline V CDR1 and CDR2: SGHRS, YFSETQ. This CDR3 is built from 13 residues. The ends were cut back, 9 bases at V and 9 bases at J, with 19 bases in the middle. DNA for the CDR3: TGCGCCATCTACCCCCTCCATGAGGGTGAGCAGTTCTTC. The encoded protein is CAIYPLHEGEQFF.

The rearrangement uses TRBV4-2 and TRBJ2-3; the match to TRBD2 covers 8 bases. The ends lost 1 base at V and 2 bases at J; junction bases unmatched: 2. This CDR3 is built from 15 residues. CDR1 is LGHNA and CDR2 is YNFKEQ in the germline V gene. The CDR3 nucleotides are TGTGCCAGCAGCCAAGCGGGGGGGGCCACAGATACGCAGTATTTT. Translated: CASSQAGGATDTQYF.

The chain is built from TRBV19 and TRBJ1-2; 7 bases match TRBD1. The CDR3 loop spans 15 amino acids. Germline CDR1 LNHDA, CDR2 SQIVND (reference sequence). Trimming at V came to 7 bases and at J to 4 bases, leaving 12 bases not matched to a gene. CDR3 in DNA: TGTGCCAGTACCGATCCTAGGGGGCGCGGCTATGGCTACACCTTC. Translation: CASTDPRGRGYGYTF.

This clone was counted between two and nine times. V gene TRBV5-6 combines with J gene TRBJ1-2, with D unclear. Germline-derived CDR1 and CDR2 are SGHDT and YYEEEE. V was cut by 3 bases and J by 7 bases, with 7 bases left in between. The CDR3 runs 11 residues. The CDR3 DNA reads TGTGCCAGCAGCTACTCATCTGGCTACACCTTC. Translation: CASSYSSGYTF.

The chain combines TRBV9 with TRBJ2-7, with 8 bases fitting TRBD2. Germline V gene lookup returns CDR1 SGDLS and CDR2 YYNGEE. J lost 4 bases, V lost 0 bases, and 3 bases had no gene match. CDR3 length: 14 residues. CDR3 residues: CASSVGVAGYEQYF. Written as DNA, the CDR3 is TGTGCCAGCAGCGTAGGGGTAGCGGGATACGAGCAGTACTTC.

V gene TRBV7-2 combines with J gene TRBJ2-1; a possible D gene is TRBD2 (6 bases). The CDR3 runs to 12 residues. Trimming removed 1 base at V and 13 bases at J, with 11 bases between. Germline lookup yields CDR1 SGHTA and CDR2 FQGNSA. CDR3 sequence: CASSLEAGPQFF. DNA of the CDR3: TGTGCCAGCAGCTTAGAGGCGGGACCCCAGTTCTTC.

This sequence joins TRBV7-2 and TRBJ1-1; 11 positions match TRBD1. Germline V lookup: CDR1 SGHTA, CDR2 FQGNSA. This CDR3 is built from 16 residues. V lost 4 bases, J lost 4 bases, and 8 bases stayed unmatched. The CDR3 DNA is TGTGCCAGCAGCTCCAGGACAGGGGGCGCGTCCACTGAAGCTTTCTTT. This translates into CASSSRTGGASTEAFF.

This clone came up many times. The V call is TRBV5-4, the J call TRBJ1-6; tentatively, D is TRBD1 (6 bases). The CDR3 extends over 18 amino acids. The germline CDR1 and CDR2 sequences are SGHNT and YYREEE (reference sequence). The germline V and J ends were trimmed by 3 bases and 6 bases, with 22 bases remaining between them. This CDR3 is CASSSETGIKISNSPLHF. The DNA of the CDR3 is TGTGCCAGCAGCTCGGAAACAGGGATTAAAATTTCTAATTCACCCCTCCACTTT. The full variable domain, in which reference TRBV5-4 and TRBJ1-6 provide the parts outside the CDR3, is ETGVTQSPTHLIKTRGQQVTLRCSSQSGHNTVSWYQQALGQGPQFIFQYYREEENGRGNFPPRFSGLQFPNYSSELNVNALELDDSALYLCASSSETGIKISNSPLHFGNGTRLTVT.

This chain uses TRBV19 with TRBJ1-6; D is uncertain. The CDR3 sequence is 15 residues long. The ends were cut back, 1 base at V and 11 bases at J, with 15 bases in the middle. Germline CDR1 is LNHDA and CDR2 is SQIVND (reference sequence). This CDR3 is CASSIGPILAPPLHF. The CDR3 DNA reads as TGTGCCAGTAGTATAGGGCCAATCCTCGCTCCACCCCTCCACTTT. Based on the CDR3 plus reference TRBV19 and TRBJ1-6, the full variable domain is DGGITQSPKYLFRKEGQNVTLSCEQNLNHDAMYWYRQDPGQGLRLIYYSQIVNDFQKGDIAEGYSVSREKKESFPLTVTSAQKNPTAFYLCASSIGPILAPPLHFGNGTRLTVT.

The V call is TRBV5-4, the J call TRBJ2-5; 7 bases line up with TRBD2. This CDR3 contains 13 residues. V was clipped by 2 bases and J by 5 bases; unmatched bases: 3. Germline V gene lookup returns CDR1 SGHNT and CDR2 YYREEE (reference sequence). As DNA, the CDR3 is TGTGCCAGCAGCTTTTGGGGAGGGGAGACCCAGTACTTC. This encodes CASSFWGGETQYF.

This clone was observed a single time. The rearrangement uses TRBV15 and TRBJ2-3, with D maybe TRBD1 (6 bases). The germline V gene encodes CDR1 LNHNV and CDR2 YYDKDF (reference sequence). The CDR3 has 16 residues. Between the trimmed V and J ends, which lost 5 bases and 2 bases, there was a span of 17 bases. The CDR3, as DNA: TGTGCCACCAGCGCAATCCCAGGGGACAACACAGATACGCAGTATTTT. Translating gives CATSAIPGDNTDTQYF. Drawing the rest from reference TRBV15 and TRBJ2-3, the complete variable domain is DAMVIQNPRYQVTQFGKPVTLSCSQTLNHNVMYWYQQKSSQAPKLLFHYYDKDFNNEADTPDNFQSRRPNTSFCFLDIRSPGLGDTAMYLCATSAIPGDNTDTQYFGPGTRLTVL.

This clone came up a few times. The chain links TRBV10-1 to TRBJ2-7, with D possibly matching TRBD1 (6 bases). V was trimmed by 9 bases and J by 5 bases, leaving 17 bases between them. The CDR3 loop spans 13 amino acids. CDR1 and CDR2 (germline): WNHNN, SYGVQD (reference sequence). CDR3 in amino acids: CARTDRVSHEQYF. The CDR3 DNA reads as TGCGCCAGAACGGACAGAGTTTCCCACGAGCAGTACTTC.

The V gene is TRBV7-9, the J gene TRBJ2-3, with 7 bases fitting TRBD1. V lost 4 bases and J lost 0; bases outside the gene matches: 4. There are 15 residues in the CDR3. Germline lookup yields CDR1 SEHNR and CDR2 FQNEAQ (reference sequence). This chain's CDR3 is CASSSVDRSTDTQYF. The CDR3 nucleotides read TGTGCCAGCAGCTCAGTGGACAGGAGCACAGATACGCAGTATTTT.

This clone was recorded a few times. Written as DNA, the CDR3 is TGTGCCAGCATTGGTCCAGGGGGGAATTCACCCCTCCACTTT. It yields the protein CASIGPGGNSPLHF. The V gene is TRBV2, the J gene TRBJ1-6, with TRBD1 identical over 7 bases. The CDR3 has 14 amino acids. The junction had 7 bases not matched to a gene; V was cut back by 7 bases and J by 7 bases. Per the germline V gene, CDR1 is SNHLY and CDR2 is FYNNEI.

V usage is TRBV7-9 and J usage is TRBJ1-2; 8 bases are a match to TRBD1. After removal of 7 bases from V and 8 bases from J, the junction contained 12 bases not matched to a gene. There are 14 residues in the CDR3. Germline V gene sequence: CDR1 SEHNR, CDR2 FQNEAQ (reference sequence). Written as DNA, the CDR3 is TGTGCCAGCACCCCCCCAGGACAGGGCTGGGGCTACACCTTC. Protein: CASTPPGQGWGYTF. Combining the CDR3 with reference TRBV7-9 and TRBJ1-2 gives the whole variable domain DTGVSQNPRHKITKRGQNVTFRCDPISEHNRLYWYRQTLGQGPEFLTYFQNEAQLEKSRLLSDRFSAERPKGSFSTLEIQRTEQGDSAMYLCASTPPGQGWGYTFGSGTRLTVV.

The CDR3 DNA reads TGTGCCAGCAGCCAATATGCTGGGCGAGACATTCAGTACTTC. Its protein product is CASSQYAGRDIQYF. This chain uses TRBV16 with TRBJ2-4; D gene ambiguous. The V end was cut by 1 base, the J end by 8 bases, with 12 bases between. The germline CDR1 and CDR2 sequences are KGHSY and FQNENV. The CDR3 consists of 14 residues. Together with reference TRBV16 and TRBJ2-4, the CDR3 gives the full variable domain: GEEVAQTPKHLVRGEGQKAKLYCAPIKGHSYVFWYQQVLKNEFKFLISFQNENVFDETGMPKERFSAKCLPNSPCSLEIQATKLEDSAVYFCASSQYAGRDIQYFGAGTRLSVL.

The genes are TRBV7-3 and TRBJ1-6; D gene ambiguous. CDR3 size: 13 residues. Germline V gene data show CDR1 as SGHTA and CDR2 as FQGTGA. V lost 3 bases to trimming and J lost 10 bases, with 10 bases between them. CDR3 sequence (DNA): TGTGCCAGCAGCTTGGGCCTTTACTCACCCCTCCACTTT. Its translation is CASSLGLYSPLHF.

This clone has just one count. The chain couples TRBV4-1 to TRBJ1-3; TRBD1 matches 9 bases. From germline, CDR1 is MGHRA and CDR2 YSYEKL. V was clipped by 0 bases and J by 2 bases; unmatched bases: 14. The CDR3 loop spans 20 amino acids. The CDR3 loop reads CASSQDQPGSRTGAGNTIYF. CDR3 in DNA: TGCGCCAGCAGCCAAGATCAGCCCGGCAGCAGGACAGGGGCTGGAAACACCATATATTTT.

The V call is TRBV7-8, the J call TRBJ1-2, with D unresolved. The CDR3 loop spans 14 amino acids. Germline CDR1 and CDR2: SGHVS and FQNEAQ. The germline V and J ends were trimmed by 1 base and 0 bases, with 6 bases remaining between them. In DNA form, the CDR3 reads TGTGCCAGCAGCTTAGAGGCGGCTAACTATGGCTACACCTTC. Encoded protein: CASSLEAANYGYTF.

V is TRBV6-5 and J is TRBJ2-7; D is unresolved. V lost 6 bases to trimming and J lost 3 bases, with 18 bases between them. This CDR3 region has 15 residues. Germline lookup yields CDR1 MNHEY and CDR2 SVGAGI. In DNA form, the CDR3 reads TGTGCCAGCAGAGTTACGCCGCTAGGCAGCTACGAGCAGTACTTC. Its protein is CASRVTPLGSYEQYF.

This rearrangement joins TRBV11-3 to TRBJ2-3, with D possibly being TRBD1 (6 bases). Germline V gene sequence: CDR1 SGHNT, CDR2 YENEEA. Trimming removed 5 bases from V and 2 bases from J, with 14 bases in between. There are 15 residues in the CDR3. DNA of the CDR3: TGTGCCAGCAGCGCACAGGGACACCCCACAGATACGCAGTATTTT. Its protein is CASSAQGHPTDTQYF.

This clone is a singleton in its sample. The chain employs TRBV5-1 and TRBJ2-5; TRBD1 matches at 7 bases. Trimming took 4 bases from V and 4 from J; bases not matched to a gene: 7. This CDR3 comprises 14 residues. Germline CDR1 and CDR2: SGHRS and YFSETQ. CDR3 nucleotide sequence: TGCGCCAGCAGCCCAGGACAGGTCGGAGAGACCCAGTACTTC. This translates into CASSPGQVGETQYF.

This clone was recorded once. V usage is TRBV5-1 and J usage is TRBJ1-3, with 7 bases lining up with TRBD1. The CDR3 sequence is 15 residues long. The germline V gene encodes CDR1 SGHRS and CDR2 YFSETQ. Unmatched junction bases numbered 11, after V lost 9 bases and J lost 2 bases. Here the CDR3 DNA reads TGCGCCACCGTGACAGGGAGTTGTACTGGAAACACCATATATTTT. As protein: CATVTGSCTGNTIYF.

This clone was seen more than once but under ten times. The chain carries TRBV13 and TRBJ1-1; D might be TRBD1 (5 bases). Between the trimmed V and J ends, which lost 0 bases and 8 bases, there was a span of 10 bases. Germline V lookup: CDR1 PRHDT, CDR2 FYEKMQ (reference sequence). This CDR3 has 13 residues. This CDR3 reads CASSLGSRGEAFF. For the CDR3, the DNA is TGTGCCAGCAGCTTAGGTTCAAGGGGAGAAGCTTTCTTT.

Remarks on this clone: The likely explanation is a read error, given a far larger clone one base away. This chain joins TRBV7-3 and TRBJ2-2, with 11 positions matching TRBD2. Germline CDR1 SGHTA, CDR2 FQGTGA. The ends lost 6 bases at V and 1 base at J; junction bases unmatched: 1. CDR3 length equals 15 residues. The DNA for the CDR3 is TGTGCCAGCAGAGGACTAGCGGGGAACACCGGGGAGCTGTTTTTT. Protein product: CASRGLAGNTGELFF.